This T cell receptor beta chain originates from a study of T cell clusters in autoimmune cytopenias. TRB rearrangements were amplified by touch-down multiplex PCR with mixed TRB-A/B primers. TCRdb reprocessed the multiplex PCR reads; each CDR3 protein has one entry and no DNA is given. Its clone listing holds 3,100 or so distinct CDR3 sequences. TRB was amplified from 250 ng of peripheral blood genomic DNA per sample. This clonotype is identified as medium-sized from frequency. The CDR3 has 12 amino acids. Germline CDR1 DFQATT, CDR2 SNEGSKA (reference sequence). The J gene is TRBJ1-1, the V gene TRBV20-1. The clonotype originates from a human donor with an autoimmune cytopenia or autoimmune hepatitis (not recorded which). Sequencing used peripheral blood. CDR3 sequence: CSARDPGALAFF.